This is a list of T cell receptor beta chains from one sample in a study of blood T cell repertoires in COVID-19. Clones were sequenced by immunoSEQ multiplex PCR, and TCRdb holds only the in-frame ones, with some missing. The table records 100,000 to 110,000 clones, approximately 84% of them present only once. Sequencing used peripheral blood. The receptors here all came from a young man in a cohort sampled during active COVID-19. The CDR3 runs from the conserved cysteine through the conserved F or W. D genes are given only for firm matches. The listing skips clone size in some rows; elsewhere it reads once, few, many or a size class.

j_gene: TRBJ2-1
v_gene: TRBV6-1
abundance: .
d_gene: TRBD1
CDR3aa: CASSDPRQGNYNEQFF
CDR3nt: TGTGCCAGCAGTGATCCGAGACAGGGGAACTACAATGAGCAGTTCTTC

j_gene: TRBJ2-4
v_gene: TRBV27
abundance: .
d_gene: .
CDR3aa: CASSASTGAKNIQYF
CDR3nt: TGTGCCAGCAGTGCCTCAACAGGAGCCAAAAACATTCAGTACTTC

j_gene: TRBJ2-2
v_gene: TRBV29-1
abundance: .
d_gene: TRBD1
CDR3aa: CSGGGYTGELFF
CDR3nt: TGCAGCGGAGGGGGCTACACCGGGGAGCTGTTTTTT

j_gene: TRBJ1-2
v_gene: TRBV27
abundance: .
d_gene: .
CDR3aa: CATSAGQLSNYGYTF
CDR3nt: TGTGCCACCTCTGCAGGACAGCTTTCTAACTATGGCTACACCTTC

j_gene: TRBJ1-6
v_gene: TRBV7-2
abundance: .
d_gene: .
CDR3aa: CASSFPGGNSPLHF
CDR3nt: TGTGCCAGCAGCTTCCCGGGAGGAAATTCACCCCTCCACTTT

j_gene: TRBJ1-5
v_gene: TRBV19
abundance: .
d_gene: TRBD1
CDR3aa: CASSIVPTGAGQPQHF
CDR3nt: TGTGCCAGTAGTATAGTTCCGACAGGGGCGGGTCAGCCCCAGCATTTT

j_gene: TRBJ2-3
v_gene: TRBV7-9
abundance: .
d_gene: TRBD2
CDR3aa: CASSSPPVAGGITDTQYF
CDR3nt: TGTGCCAGCAGCTCCCCCCCCGTAGCGGGGGGGATCACAGATACGCAGTATTTT

j_gene: TRBJ2-5
v_gene: TRBV9
abundance: .
d_gene: .
CDR3aa: CASSVAGVEKETQYF
CDR3nt: TGTGCCAGCAGCGTAGCGGGGGTCGAAAAAGAGACCCAGTACTTC

j_gene: TRBJ2-3
v_gene: TRBV9
abundance: .
d_gene: .
CDR3aa: CASKRGSTDTQYF
CDR3nt: TGTGCCAGCAAGAGGGGGAGCACAGATACGCAGTATTTT

j_gene: TRBJ1-3
v_gene: TRBV18
abundance: .
d_gene: .
CDR3aa: CASSPPDRGRNTIYF
CDR3nt: TGTGCCAGCTCACCACCGGATAGGGGAAGGAACACCATATATTTT

j_gene: TRBJ2-3
v_gene: TRBV7-2
abundance: .
d_gene: .
CDR3aa: CASNYHGDTQYF
CDR3nt: TGTGCCAGCAACTACCACGGGGATACGCAGTATTTT

j_gene: TRBJ1-2
v_gene: TRBV4-2
abundance: once
d_gene: .
CDR3aa: CASSPTRQGGVYGYTF
CDR3nt: TGTGCCAGCAGCCCGACCCGGCAGGGTGGGGTCTATGGCTACACCTTC

j_gene: TRBJ1-1
v_gene: TRBV3-1/TRBV3-2
abundance: .
d_gene: .
CDR3aa: CASSQADRQGAFF
CDR3nt: TGTGCCAGCAGCCAAGCGGACAGACAAGGAGCTTTCTTT

j_gene: TRBJ1-1
v_gene: TRBV5-1
abundance: .
d_gene: .
CDR3aa: CASGAGDNTEAFF
CDR3nt: TGCGCCAGCGGAGCAGGGGATAACACTGAAGCTTTCTTT

j_gene: TRBJ2-5
v_gene: TRBV7-2
abundance: .
d_gene: .
CDR3aa: CASSRDFLAQYF
CDR3nt: TGTGCCAGCAGCCGAGATTTTTTGGCCCAGTACTTC

j_gene: TRBJ1-3
v_gene: TRBV5-1
abundance: .
d_gene: .
CDR3aa: CASSLTTNPSGNTIYF
CDR3nt: TGCGCCAGCAGCTTGACAACTAATCCTTCTGGAAACACCATATATTTT

j_gene: TRBJ1-2
v_gene: TRBV6-2/TRBV6-3
abundance: few
d_gene: TRBD1
CDR3aa: CASSIQGLYGYTF
CDR3nt: TGTGCCAGCAGTATACAGGGGCTCTATGGCTACACCTTC

j_gene: TRBJ1-5
v_gene: TRBV6-2/TRBV6-3
abundance: .
d_gene: .
CDR3aa: CASSYNYHPDGDQPQHF
CDR3nt: TGTGCCAGCAGTTATAACTACCACCCAGACGGAGATCAGCCCCAGCATTTT

j_gene: TRBJ1-5
v_gene: TRBV5-6
abundance: .
d_gene: .
CDR3aa: CASSFGVGNQPQHF
CDR3nt: TGTGCCAGCAGCTTCGGAGTGGGTAATCAGCCCCAGCATTTT

j_gene: TRBJ2-7
v_gene: TRBV19
abundance: .
d_gene: .
CDR3aa: CASSRTNRAYEQYF
CDR3nt: TGTGCCAGTAGTAGAACCAACAGAGCCTACGAGCAGTACTTC

j_gene: TRBJ1-3
v_gene: TRBV5-5
abundance: .
d_gene: .
CDR3aa: CASSLNVGTSGNTIYF
CDR3nt: TGTGCCAGCAGCTTAAACGTAGGGACTTCTGGAAACACCATATATTTT

j_gene: TRBJ2-6
v_gene: TRBV3-1/TRBV3-2
abundance: few
d_gene: .
CDR3aa: CASSQGRGLLSGANVLTF
CDR3nt: TGTGCCAGCAGCCAAGGGCGGGGGCTCCTCTCAGGGGCCAACGTCCTGACTTTC

j_gene: TRBJ2-2
v_gene: TRBV6-1
abundance: .
d_gene: .
CDR3aa: CASSDQGDTGELFF
CDR3nt: TGTGCCAGCAGTGATCAGGGTGACACCGGGGAGCTGTTTTTT

j_gene: TRBJ1-2
v_gene: TRBV7-2
abundance: .
d_gene: TRBD1
CDR3aa: CASRTTGNYGYTF
CDR3nt: TGTGCCAGCAGGACGACAGGGAATTATGGCTACACCTTC

j_gene: TRBJ1-1
v_gene: TRBV28
abundance: .
d_gene: .
CDR3aa: CASDFIGGRTEAFF
CDR3nt: TGTGCCAGCGATTTTATCGGGGGGCGGACTGAAGCTTTCTTT

j_gene: TRBJ1-1
v_gene: TRBV6-1
abundance: .
d_gene: .
CDR3aa: CASSEQGGGSMNTEAFF
CDR3nt: TGTGCCAGCAGTGAACAAGGGGGGGGCAGCATGAACACTGAAGCTTTCTTT

j_gene: TRBJ2-3
v_gene: TRBV18
abundance: .
d_gene: TRBD2
CDR3aa: CASSPLQRGPDTQYF
CDR3nt: TGTGCCAGCTCACCACTTCAGCGGGGCCCAGATACGCAGTATTTT

j_gene: TRBJ2-3
v_gene: TRBV10-3
abundance: .
d_gene: TRBD2
CDR3aa: CAISSSSGGGTDTQYF
CDR3nt: TGTGCCATCAGTTCCTCTAGCGGGGGGGGCACAGATACGCAGTATTTT

j_gene: TRBJ2-5
v_gene: TRBV5-1
abundance: few
d_gene: .
CDR3aa: CASSPAPLVGETQYF
CDR3nt: TGCGCCAGCAGCCCGGCTCCACTAGTGGGAGAGACCCAGTACTTC

j_gene: TRBJ1-2
v_gene: TRBV18
abundance: .
d_gene: .
CDR3aa: CASSPRREDGYTF
CDR3nt: TGTGCCAGCTCACCAAGGAGGGAGGATGGCTACACCTTC

j_gene: TRBJ2-1
v_gene: TRBV5-1
abundance: .
d_gene: TRBD1
CDR3aa: CASSGGQGLKDEQFF
CDR3nt: TGCGCCAGCAGCGGCGGACAGGGATTAAAGGATGAGCAGTTCTTC

j_gene: TRBJ2-1
v_gene: TRBV3-1/TRBV3-2
abundance: .
d_gene: .
CDR3aa: CASSQLGGGTYNEQFF
CDR3nt: TGTGCCAGCAGCCAATTAGGGGGCGGGACCTACAATGAGCAGTTCTTC

j_gene: TRBJ2-1
v_gene: TRBV7-2
abundance: .
d_gene: TRBD2
CDR3aa: CASSPSGRAYNEQFF
CDR3nt: TGTGCCAGCAGCCCCAGCGGGAGGGCCTACAATGAGCAGTTCTTC

j_gene: TRBJ1-5
v_gene: TRBV27
abundance: .
d_gene: .
CDR3aa: CASSIERYQPQHF
CDR3nt: TGTGCCAGCAGTATAGAGAGATATCAGCCCCAGCATTTT

j_gene: TRBJ2-5
v_gene: TRBV6-5
abundance: .
d_gene: .
CDR3aa: CASGGSSQETQYF
CDR3nt: TGTGCCAGCGGGGGGTCCAGCCAAGAGACCCAGTACTTC

j_gene: TRBJ1-1
v_gene: TRBV6-2/TRBV6-3
abundance: .
d_gene: .
CDR3aa: CASTPGRGGSTEAFF
CDR3nt: TGTGCCAGCACCCCCGGTCGGGGGGGGTCAACTGAAGCTTTCTTT

j_gene: TRBJ1-6
v_gene: TRBV19
abundance: .
d_gene: .
CDR3aa: CASSPAGRSPLHF
CDR3nt: TGTGCCAGTAGTCCCGCGGGGCGTTCACCCCTCCACTTT

j_gene: TRBJ1-3
v_gene: TRBV15
abundance: .
d_gene: TRBD1
CDR3aa: CATSRDTGTGVALSGNTIYF
CDR3nt: TGTGCCACCAGCAGAGATACAGGGACAGGGGTTGCCCTCTCTGGAAACACCATATATTTT

j_gene: TRBJ2-2
v_gene: TRBV15
abundance: .
d_gene: .
CDR3aa: CATSRDRGTGELFF
CDR3nt: TGTGCCACCAGCAGAGATAGGGGCACCGGGGAGCTGTTTTTT

j_gene: TRBJ1-5
v_gene: TRBV9
abundance: once
d_gene: TRBD1
CDR3aa: CASSGRGQDTQHF
CDR3nt: TGTGCCAGCAGCGGTAGGGGGCAAGATACCCAGCATTTT

j_gene: TRBJ1-5
v_gene: TRBV27
abundance: .
d_gene: .
CDR3aa: CASSLQYVNQPQHF
CDR3nt: TGTGCCAGCAGTTTACAGTACGTCAATCAGCCCCAGCATTTT

j_gene: TRBJ1-2
v_gene: TRBV29-1
abundance: .
d_gene: .
CDR3aa: CSVEYSAGVPYGYTF
CDR3nt: TGCAGCGTTGAATATTCCGCGGGTGTGCCGTATGGCTACACCTTC

j_gene: TRBJ1-5
v_gene: TRBV6-6
abundance: .
d_gene: TRBD1
CDR3aa: CASSPLGTANQPQHF
CDR3nt: TGTGCCAGCAGCCCGCTCGGGACAGCCAATCAGCCCCAGCATTTT

j_gene: TRBJ2-7
v_gene: TRBV6-2/TRBV6-3
abundance: .
d_gene: .
CDR3aa: CASSIGYFSYEQYF
CDR3nt: TGTGCCAGCAGCATCGGGTACTTCTCCTACGAGCAGTACTTC

j_gene: TRBJ2-5
v_gene: TRBV5-1
abundance: .
d_gene: .
CDR3aa: CASSLDRAETQYF
CDR3nt: TGCGCCAGCAGCTTGGACAGGGCGGAGACCCAGTACTTC